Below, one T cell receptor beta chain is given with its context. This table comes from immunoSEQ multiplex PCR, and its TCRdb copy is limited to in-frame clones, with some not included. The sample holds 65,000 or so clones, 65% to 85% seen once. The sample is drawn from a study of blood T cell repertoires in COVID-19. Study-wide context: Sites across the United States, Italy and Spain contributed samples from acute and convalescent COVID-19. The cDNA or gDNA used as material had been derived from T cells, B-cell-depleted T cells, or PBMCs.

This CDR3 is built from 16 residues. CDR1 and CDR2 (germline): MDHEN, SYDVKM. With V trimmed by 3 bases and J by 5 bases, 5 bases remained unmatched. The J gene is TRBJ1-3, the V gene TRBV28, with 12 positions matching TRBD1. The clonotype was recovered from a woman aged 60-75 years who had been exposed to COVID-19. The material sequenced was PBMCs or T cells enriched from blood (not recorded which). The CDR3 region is CASSLSGQGARNTIYF. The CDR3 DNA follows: TGTGCCAGCAGTTTGTCGGGACAGGGGGCGCGAAACACCATATATTTT.